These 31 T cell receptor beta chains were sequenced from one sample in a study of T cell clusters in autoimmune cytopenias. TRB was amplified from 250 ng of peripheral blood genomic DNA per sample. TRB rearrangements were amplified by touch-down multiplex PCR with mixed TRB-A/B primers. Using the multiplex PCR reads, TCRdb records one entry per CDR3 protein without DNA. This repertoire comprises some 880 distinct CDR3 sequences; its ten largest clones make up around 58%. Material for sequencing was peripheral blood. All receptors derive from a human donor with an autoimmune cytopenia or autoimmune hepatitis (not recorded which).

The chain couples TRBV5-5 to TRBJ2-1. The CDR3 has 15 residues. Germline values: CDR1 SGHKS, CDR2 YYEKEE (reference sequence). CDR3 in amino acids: CASSEGGSSYNEQFF.

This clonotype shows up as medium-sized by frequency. The CDR3 region is CASKQDLGGQPQHF. The chain has TRBV6-1 and TRBJ1-5; TCRdb names TRBD1, which stays unverified in the absence of DNA. The length of the CDR3 is 14 residues. Germline V lookup: CDR1 MNHNS, CDR2 SASEGT.

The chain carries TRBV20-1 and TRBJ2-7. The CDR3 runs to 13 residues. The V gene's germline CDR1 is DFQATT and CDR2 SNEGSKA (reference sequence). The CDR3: CSASSWSSYEQYF.

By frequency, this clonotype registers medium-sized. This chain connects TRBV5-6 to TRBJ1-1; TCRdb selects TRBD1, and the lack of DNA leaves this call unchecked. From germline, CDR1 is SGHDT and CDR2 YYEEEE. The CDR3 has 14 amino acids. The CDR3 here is CASSRTGDYTEAFF.

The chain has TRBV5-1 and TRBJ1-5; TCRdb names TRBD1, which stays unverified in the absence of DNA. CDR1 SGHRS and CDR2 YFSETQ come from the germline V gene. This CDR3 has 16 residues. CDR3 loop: CASSLGTPYSNQPQHF. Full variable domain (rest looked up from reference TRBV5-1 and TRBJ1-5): KAGVTQTPRYLIKTRGQQVTLSCSPISGHRSVSWYQQTPGQGLQFLFEYFSETQRNKGNFPGRFSGRQFSNSRSEMNVSTLELGDSALYLCASSLGTPYSNQPQHFGDGTRLSIL.

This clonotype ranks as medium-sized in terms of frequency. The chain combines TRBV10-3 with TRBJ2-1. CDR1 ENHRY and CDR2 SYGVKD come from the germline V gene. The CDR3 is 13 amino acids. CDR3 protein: CAIGFIAADEQFF.

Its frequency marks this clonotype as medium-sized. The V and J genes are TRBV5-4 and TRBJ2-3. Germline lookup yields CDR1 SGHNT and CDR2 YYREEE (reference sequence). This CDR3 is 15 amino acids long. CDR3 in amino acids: CASSLGGGSTDTQYF. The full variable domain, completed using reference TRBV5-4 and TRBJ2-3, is ETGVTQSPTHLIKTRGQQVTLRCSSQSGHNTVSWYQQALGQGPQFIFQYYREEENGRGNFPPRFSGLQFPNYSSELNVNALELDDSALYLCASSLGGGSTDTQYFGPGTRLTVL.

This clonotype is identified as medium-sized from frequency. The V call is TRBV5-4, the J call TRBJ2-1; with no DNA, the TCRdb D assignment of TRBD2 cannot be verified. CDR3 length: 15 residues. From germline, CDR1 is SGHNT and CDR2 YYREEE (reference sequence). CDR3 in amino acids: CASSLGLADYNEQFF.

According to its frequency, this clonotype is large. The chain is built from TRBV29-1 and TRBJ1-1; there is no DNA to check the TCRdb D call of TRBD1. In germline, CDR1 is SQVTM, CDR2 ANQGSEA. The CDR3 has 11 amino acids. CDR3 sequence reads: CSVTGDTEAFF.

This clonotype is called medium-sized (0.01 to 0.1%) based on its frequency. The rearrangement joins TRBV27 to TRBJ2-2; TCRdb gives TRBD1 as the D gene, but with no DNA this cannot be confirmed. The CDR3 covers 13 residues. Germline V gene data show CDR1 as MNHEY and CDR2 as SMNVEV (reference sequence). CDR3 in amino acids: CASSLTVTGELFF.

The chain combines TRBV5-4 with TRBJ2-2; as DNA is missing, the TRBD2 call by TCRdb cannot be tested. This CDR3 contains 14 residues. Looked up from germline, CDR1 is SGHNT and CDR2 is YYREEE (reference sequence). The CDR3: CASSPTSATGELFF.

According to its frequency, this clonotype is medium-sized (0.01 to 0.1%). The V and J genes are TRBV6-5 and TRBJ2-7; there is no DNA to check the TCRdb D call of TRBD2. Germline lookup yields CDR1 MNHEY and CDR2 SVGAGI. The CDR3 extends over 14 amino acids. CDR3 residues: CASRTGLAGSEQYF.

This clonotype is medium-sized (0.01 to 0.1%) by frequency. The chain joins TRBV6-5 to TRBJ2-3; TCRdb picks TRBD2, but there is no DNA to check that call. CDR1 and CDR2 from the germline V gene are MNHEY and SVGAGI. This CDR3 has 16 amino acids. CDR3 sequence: CASISATRDGTDTQYF.

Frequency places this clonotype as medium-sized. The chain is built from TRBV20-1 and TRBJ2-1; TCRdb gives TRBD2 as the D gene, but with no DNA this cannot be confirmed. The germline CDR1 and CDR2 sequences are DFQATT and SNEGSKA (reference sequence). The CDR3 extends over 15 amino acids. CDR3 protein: CSAALLRGAYNEQFF.

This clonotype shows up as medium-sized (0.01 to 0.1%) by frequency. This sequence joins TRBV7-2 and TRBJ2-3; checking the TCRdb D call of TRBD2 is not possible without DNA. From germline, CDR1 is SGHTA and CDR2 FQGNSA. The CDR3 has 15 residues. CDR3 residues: CASSPTRGGTDTQYF.

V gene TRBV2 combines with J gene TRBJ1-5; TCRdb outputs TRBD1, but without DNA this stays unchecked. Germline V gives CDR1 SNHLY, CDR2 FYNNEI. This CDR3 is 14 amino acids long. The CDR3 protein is CASRRGGGNQPQHF.

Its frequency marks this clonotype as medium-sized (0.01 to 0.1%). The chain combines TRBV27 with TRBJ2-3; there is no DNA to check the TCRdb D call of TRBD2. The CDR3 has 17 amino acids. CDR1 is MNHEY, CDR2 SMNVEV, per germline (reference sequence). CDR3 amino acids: CASSATGQGPRTDTQYF.

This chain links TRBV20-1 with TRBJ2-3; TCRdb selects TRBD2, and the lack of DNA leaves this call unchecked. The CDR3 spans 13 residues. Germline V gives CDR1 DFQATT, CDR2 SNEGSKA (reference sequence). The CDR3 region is CSAISGGADTQYF.

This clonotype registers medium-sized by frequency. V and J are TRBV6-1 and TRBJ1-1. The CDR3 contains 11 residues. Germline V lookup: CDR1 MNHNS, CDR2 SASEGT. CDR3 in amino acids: CASKENTEAFF.

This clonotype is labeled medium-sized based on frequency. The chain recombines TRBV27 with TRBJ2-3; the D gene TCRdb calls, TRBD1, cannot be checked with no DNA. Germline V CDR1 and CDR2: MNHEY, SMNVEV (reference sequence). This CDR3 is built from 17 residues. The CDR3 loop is CASSLKRQGPHTDTQYF.

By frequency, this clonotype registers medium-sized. The CDR3 spells CASSLGQGVPGNQPQHF. V is TRBV7-9 and J is TRBJ1-5; TCRdb's D call, TRBD1, is unchecked because there is no DNA. The CDR3 has 17 amino acids. CDR1 and CDR2 (germline): SEHNR, FQNEAQ (reference sequence). Using reference TRBV7-9 and TRBJ1-5 for the parts outside the CDR3, the full variable domain is DTGVSQNPRHKITKRGQNVTFRCDPISEHNRLYWYRQTLGQGPEFLTYFQNEAQLEKSRLLSDRFSAERPKGSFSTLEIQRTEQGDSAMYLCASSLGQGVPGNQPQHFGDGTRLSIL.

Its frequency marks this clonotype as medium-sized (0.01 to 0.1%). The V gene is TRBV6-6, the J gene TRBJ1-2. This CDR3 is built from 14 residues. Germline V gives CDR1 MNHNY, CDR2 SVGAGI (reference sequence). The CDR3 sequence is CASSLGGIPYGYTF.

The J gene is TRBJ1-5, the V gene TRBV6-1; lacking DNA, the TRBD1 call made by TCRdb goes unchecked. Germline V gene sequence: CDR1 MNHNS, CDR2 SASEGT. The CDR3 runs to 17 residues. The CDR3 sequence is CASSAQGNRGLNQPQHF.

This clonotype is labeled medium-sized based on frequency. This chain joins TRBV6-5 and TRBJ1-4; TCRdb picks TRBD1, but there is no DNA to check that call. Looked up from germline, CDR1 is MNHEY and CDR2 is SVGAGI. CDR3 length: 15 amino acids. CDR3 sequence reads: CASTRGWDRSEKLFF.

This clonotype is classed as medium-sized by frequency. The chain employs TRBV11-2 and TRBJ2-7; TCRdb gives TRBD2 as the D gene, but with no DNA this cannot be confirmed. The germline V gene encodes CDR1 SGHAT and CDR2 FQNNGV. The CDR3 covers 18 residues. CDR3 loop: CASSSSGPFQRVRREQYF.

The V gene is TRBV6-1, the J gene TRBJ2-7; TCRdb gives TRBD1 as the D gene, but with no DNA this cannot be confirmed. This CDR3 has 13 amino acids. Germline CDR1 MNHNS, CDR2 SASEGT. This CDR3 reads CATVWGGGDEQYF.

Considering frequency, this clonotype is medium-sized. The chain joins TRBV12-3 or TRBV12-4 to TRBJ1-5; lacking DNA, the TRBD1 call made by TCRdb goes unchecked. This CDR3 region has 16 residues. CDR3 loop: CASSPSRTGGNQPQHF.

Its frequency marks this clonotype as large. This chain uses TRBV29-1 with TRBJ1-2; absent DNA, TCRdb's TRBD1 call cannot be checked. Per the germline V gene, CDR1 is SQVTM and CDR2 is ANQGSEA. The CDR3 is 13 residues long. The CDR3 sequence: CSAPQGVNYGYTF.

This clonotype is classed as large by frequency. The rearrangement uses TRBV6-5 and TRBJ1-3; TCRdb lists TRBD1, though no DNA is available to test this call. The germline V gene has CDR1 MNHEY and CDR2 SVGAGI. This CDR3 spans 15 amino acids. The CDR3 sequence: CASSPPGAGENTIYF.

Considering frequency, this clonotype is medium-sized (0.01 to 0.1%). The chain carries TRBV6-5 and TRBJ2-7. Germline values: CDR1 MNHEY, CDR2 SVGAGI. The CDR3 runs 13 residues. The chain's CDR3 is CASSYGVYGDRYF.

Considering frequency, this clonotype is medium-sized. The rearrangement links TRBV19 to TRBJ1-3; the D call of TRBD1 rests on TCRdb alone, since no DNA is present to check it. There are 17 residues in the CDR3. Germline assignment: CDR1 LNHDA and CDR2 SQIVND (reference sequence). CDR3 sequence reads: CASSIGGTAPTGNTIYF.